The rows below give T cell receptor beta chains drawn from one sample of a study of blood T cells in healthy people across ages. TCRdb called the 5' RACE reads again in MiXCR, with one record for every CDR3 protein. The repertoire holds hundreds of thousands of distinct CDR3 sequences, with about 59% as singletons. Specimen: blood. Receptors were obtained from a man aged 30 to 39 in good health. The CDR3 runs from the conserved cysteine through the conserved F or W. The D gene is left open where the match is weak. Size is omitted from some rows. Given values are once, few, many or a class for expanded clones.

v_call: TRBV18; d_call: NA; clone_size: NA; j_call: TRBJ2-1; cdr3_length: 13; cdr3_nt: TGTGCCAGCTCACCCTCAGGGGTTTATGAGCAGTTCTTC; cdr3_aa: CASSPSGVYEQFF
v_call: TRBV29-1; d_call: NA; clone_size: NA; j_call: TRBJ1-1; cdr3_length: 14; cdr3_nt: TGCAGCGCCCGGGACCCCTCTCGGAGCACTGAAGCTTTCTTT; cdr3_aa: CSARDPSRSTEAFF
v_call: TRBV7-8; d_call: NA; clone_size: NA; j_call: TRBJ2-1; cdr3_length: 12; cdr3_nt: TGTGCCAGCACCATTAATCTCAATGAGCAGTTCTTC; cdr3_aa: CASTINLNEQFF
v_call: TRBV12-3/TRBV12-4; d_call: TRBD1; clone_size: NA; j_call: TRBJ2-7; cdr3_length: 14; cdr3_nt: TGTGCCAGCAGCTGGGGGACAGTTTCCTACGAGCAGTACTTC; cdr3_aa: CASSWGTVSYEQYF
v_call: TRBV7-9; d_call: TRBD2; clone_size: NA; j_call: TRBJ2-1; cdr3_length: 18; cdr3_nt: TGTGCCAGCAGCCGGACAGGGGGTGGACTAGCGGGGGGCAATGAGCAGTTCTTC; cdr3_aa: CASSRTGGGLAGGNEQFF
v_call: TRBV25-1; d_call: NA; clone_size: NA; j_call: TRBJ1-1; cdr3_length: 14; cdr3_nt: TGTGCCAGCAGTGATGACCAGGGGAGAGCTGAAGCTTTCTTT; cdr3_aa: CASSDDQGRAEAFF
v_call: TRBV10-3; d_call: TRBD2; clone_size: NA; j_call: TRBJ2-7; cdr3_length: 15; cdr3_nt: TGTGCCCCCGGGACTAGCGGGGGCGACCGCTACGAGCAGTACTTC; cdr3_aa: CAPGTSGGDRYEQYF
v_call: TRBV3-1; d_call: NA; clone_size: NA; j_call: TRBJ2-1; cdr3_length: 15; cdr3_nt: TGTGCCAGCAGCCAAGTAGTCGGGACCTACAATGAGCAGTTCTTC; cdr3_aa: CASSQVVGTYNEQFF
v_call: TRBV15; d_call: NA; clone_size: few; j_call: TRBJ2-1; cdr3_length: 13; cdr3_nt: TGTGCCACCAGCCTTCGGTCCTACAATGAGCAGTTCTTC; cdr3_aa: CATSLRSYNEQFF
v_call: TRBV28; d_call: NA; clone_size: NA; j_call: TRBJ2-1; cdr3_length: 15; cdr3_nt: TGTGCCAGCAGCTCGGAGGGGGAACCAAACAATGAGCAGTTCTTC; cdr3_aa: CASSSEGEPNNEQFF
v_call: TRBV4-2; d_call: NA; clone_size: NA; j_call: TRBJ2-3; cdr3_length: 16; cdr3_nt: TGCGCCAGCAGCAAACACTTGACCGCTAGCACAGATACGCAGTATTTT; cdr3_aa: CASSKHLTASTDTQYF
v_call: TRBV20-1; d_call: NA; clone_size: NA; j_call: TRBJ2-7; cdr3_length: 13; cdr3_nt: TGCAGTGCTAGAGCATCCCAAAGCTACGAGCAGTACTTC; cdr3_aa: CSARASQSYEQYF
v_call: TRBV9; d_call: NA; clone_size: NA; j_call: TRBJ1-2; cdr3_length: 15; cdr3_nt: TGTGCCAGCAGCGTCGGACGGAGTGGGCAACTTGGGTTCACCTTC; cdr3_aa: CASSVGRSGQLGFTF
v_call: TRBV20-1; d_call: NA; clone_size: NA; j_call: TRBJ1-1; cdr3_length: 14; cdr3_nt: TGCAGTGCTAGGAACTGGGACGGTAACACTGAAGCTTTCTTT; cdr3_aa: CSARNWDGNTEAFF
v_call: TRBV18; d_call: TRBD2; clone_size: NA; j_call: TRBJ2-7; cdr3_length: 14; cdr3_nt: TGTGCCAGCTCACGAGGGAGGGCCTTCAATGAGCAGTACTTC; cdr3_aa: CASSRGRAFNEQYF
v_call: TRBV4-1; d_call: NA; clone_size: few; j_call: TRBJ2-7; cdr3_length: 15; cdr3_nt: TGCGCCAGCAGCCAAGAGCCCCAGACCCTCTACGAGCAGTACTTC; cdr3_aa: CASSQEPQTLYEQYF